Ten or more counts support the clone carrying this T cell receptor beta chain. The target antigen is unknown. The sample's time point: patch test 2, 6 weeks after DPC sensitization. Treatment: therapeutic diphenylcyclopropenone sensitization with weekly scalp DPC. Patients had alopecia, were aged 18 to 70, and were not pregnant. Each CDR3 protein is one row after TCRdb ran MiXCR on the RACE reads. This sample has roughly 40,000 distinct CDR3 sequences; around 8.9% occur once, and the top ten carry approximately 16%. The CDR3 spans 13 residues. CDR1 is SQVTM, CDR2 ANQGSEA, per germline. The V end lost 6 bases, the J end lost 6 bases, and 15 bases lay between the germline ends. This specimen belongs to a study of human T cells and chemical hapten exposure. In the study overall: Diagnoses of alopecia areata, totalis or universalis occurred in mostly female patients. Overall study findings and caveats: Because they had alopecia, donors may respond immunologically unlike healthy people. Expanded TCRs produced significantly more large CDR3 similarity clusters than controls did.

The specimen was whole blood, collected in connection with sensitization to the hapten diphenylcyclopropenone (DPC). This receptor was obtained from a middle-aged woman with alopecia areata. Some clones in this sample may be carry-over from other donors' samples. The J gene is TRBJ2-4, the V gene TRBV29-1, with D perhaps matching TRBD2 (5 bases). In DNA form, the CDR3 reads TGCAGCGTATCTGAGACCCGGGGAAACATTCAGTACTTC. Translated, it gives CSVSETRGNIQYF.